The clone carrying this T cell receptor (beta chain) was observed once. V lost 1 base to trimming and J lost 2 bases; unmatched junction nucleotides: 7. Germline CDR1 and CDR2: MNHNS and SASEGT. The CDR3 consists of 17 residues. Only in-frame clones appear in the TCRdb table, and some are missing; sequencing was by immunoSEQ multiplex PCR. The table lists some 220,000 clones, around four fifths of them singletons. This entry belongs to a study of blood T cell repertoires in COVID-19. This TCR came from a man aged 50 to 59 with acute or convalescent COVID-19. The chain carries TRBV6-1 and TRBJ2-1; 8 nucleotides match TRBD2. Input material: peripheral blood. The CDR3 sequence: CASSEVAGRDPYNEQFF. CDR3 in DNA: TGTGCCAGCAGTGAAGTCGCCGGGAGGGATCCCTACAATGAGCAGTTCTTC.